The 18 T cell receptor beta chains below come from one sample, sequenced in a study of cytomegalovirus exposure and HLA in healthy donors. Repertoires were generated with immunoSEQ multiplex PCR, while TCRdb's copy carries only in-frame clones and drops some. Here the sample spans around 140,000 clones, roughly nine tenths being singletons. Material: PBMCs. The receptors were gathered from a woman aged 18-29 years in good health and CMV-seronegative.

V gene TRBV2 combines with J gene TRBJ2-7, with 8 bases that match TRBD2. Germline CDR1 SNHLY, CDR2 FYNNEI. This CDR3 spans 14 amino acids. The ends lost 7 bases at V and 7 bases at J; junction bases unmatched: 12. The CDR3 here is CASTAGGRAWEQYF. The DNA for the CDR3 is TGTGCCAGCACCGCGGGGGGCCGGGCGTGGGAGCAGTACTTC.

The genes are TRBV15 and TRBJ2-7; TRBD1 agrees at 9 bases. Germline V gene data show CDR1 as LNHNV and CDR2 as YYDKDF (reference sequence). The CDR3 is 14 amino acids. With 5 bases clipped from V and 7 bases from J, the junction kept 9 bases outside the gene matches. The CDR3 DNA follows: TGTGCCACCAGCCCTATGGGACAGGGATGGGAGCAGTACTTC. Amino acids: CATSPMGQGWEQYF.

This rearrangement joins TRBV7-9 to TRBJ1-1; possibly TRBD1 for D (5 bases). The germline gives CDR1 SEHNR, CDR2 FQNEAQ (reference sequence). The CDR3 has 15 residues. Trimming took 5 bases from V and 1 from J, leaving 14 bases between them. The CDR3 bases are TGTGCCAGCAGCACAAAAGGGACTGAGAACACTGAAGCTTTCTTT. Translating it yields CASSTKGTENTEAFF. Full variable domain (missing parts from reference TRBV7-9 and TRBJ1-1): DTGVSQNPRHKITKRGQNVTFRCDPISEHNRLYWYRQTLGQGPEFLTYFQNEAQLEKSRLLSDRFSAERPKGSFSTLEIQRTEQGDSAMYLCASSTKGTENTEAFFGQGTRLTVV.

The rearrangement joins TRBV4-1 to TRBJ1-4; TRBD1 matches 9 bases. V shed 2 bases, J shed 12 bases, and the junction held 13 bases outside the gene matches. The CDR3 spans 16 residues. In germline, CDR1 is MGHRA, CDR2 YSYEKL. The CDR3 DNA reads as TGCGCCAGCAGCCAAAGGTCGGGACAGGGACTTATAGAACTGTTTTTT. The encoded protein is CASSQRSGQGLIELFF.

This clone was picked up one time. The chain carries TRBV10-3 and TRBJ2-7, with a possible D match to TRBD2 (5 bases). V shed 3 bases and J shed 2 bases, with 14 bases lying between them. CDR3 length: 15 residues. Germline CDR1 reads ENHRY; CDR2 reads SYGVKD. CDR3 DNA: TGTGCCATCAGTGACTCCCGGGGTGCGGCCTACGAGCAGTACTTC. Its translation: CAISDSRGAAYEQYF.

This clone was detected only once. The chain couples TRBV7-8 to TRBJ1-1; D remains ambiguous. The CDR3 is 16 residues long. Trimming removed 0 bases from V and 6 bases from J, with 17 bases in between. Germline V gives CDR1 SGHVS, CDR2 FQNEAQ. The CDR3 bases are TGTGCCAGCAGCTTAGCGGTAGGAGAGGGAATCGCTGAAGCTTTCTTT. Translation gives CASSLAVGEGIAEAFF.

Comment on this clone: This CDR3 is also generated by other DNA sequences in the sample. V usage is TRBV5-1 and J usage is TRBJ2-7, with 7 bases identical to TRBD1. This CDR3 is 13 amino acids long. Germline values: CDR1 SGHRS, CDR2 YFSETQ. The V gene end was trimmed by 2 bases and the J gene end by 4 bases; junction bases not matched to a gene: 3. In nucleotides, the CDR3 is TGCGCCAGCAGCTTAACGACAGGGTACGAGCAGTACTTC. Translated, it gives CASSLTTGYEQYF. Based on the CDR3 plus reference TRBV5-1 and TRBJ2-7, the full variable domain is KAGVTQTPRYLIKTRGQQVTLSCSPISGHRSVSWYQQTPGQGLQFLFEYFSETQRNKGNFPGRFSGRQFSNSRSEMNVSTLELGDSALYLCASSLTTGYEQYFGPGTRLTVT.

The chain recombines TRBV9 with TRBJ1-3; 7 nucleotides line up with TRBD1. This CDR3 comprises 18 residues. Per the germline V gene, CDR1 is SGDLS and CDR2 is YYNGEE. Trimming removed 3 bases from V and 3 bases from J; junction bases left unmatched: 15. CDR3 in amino acids: CASSGASDVRQGGNTIYF. As DNA, the CDR3 is TGTGCCAGCAGCGGAGCCTCTGATGTGAGACAGGGTGGAAACACCATATATTTT.

This clone was recorded only once. V usage is TRBV28 and J usage is TRBJ1-6, with D possibly being TRBD1 (6 bases). The V end was cut by 6 bases, the J end by 2 bases, with 14 bases between. This CDR3 region has 16 residues. Germline lookup yields CDR1 MDHEN and CDR2 SYDVKM. The CDR3 bases are TGTGCCAGCAGGGACCTCGGGACACCCTATAATTCACCCCTCCACTTT. Protein: CASRDLGTPYNSPLHF.

This chain joins TRBV4-1 and TRBJ2-1; 9 bases match TRBD1. The CDR3 runs 19 residues. Trimming took 2 bases from V and 6 from J; bases not matched to a gene: 17. Germline V gives CDR1 MGHRA, CDR2 YSYEKL. The CDR3 bases are TGCGCCAGCAGCCAAAACGTCATAAGGAGGACAGGGGCGCGCAATGAGCAGTTCTTC. It codes for CASSQNVIRRTGARNEQFF.

The V call is TRBV6-5, the J call TRBJ1-2; D gene uncertain. Trimming removed 2 bases from V and 7 bases from J, with 17 bases in between. Germline V lookup: CDR1 MNHEY, CDR2 SVGAGI. The CDR3 length is 15 residues. For the CDR3, the DNA is TGTGCCAGCAGTTACACTCCCGAGGGCCTGAGTGGCTACACCTTC. Its protein product is CASSYTPEGLSGYTF.

The chain uses TRBV7-9 and TRBJ1-1; D not certain. The CDR3 totals 15 residues. V was pared by 5 bases and J by 0 bases, with 13 bases between. The germline gives CDR1 SEHNR, CDR2 FQNEAQ (reference sequence). DNA for the CDR3: TGTGCCAGCAGCGCCTGGGGAGGCCTGAACACTGAAGCTTTCTTT. This codes for CASSAWGGLNTEAFF.

The J gene is TRBJ2-1, the V gene TRBV7-3; 10 nucleotides align to TRBD2. J was trimmed by 5 bases and V by 4 bases; bases with no gene match: 5. The CDR3 totals 15 residues. In germline, CDR1 is SGHTA, CDR2 FQGTGA. The CDR3 protein is CASSSLAGTNNEQFF. The CDR3 DNA sequence: TGTGCCAGCAGCTCACTAGCGGGGACCAACAATGAGCAGTTCTTC.

The chain couples TRBV5-6 to TRBJ1-2; D is uncertain. V lost 0 bases to trimming and J lost 6 bases, with 9 bases between them. This CDR3 contains 13 residues. CDR1 SGHDT and CDR2 YYEEEE come from the germline V gene. The CDR3 is CASSLVFPNGYTF. CDR3 nucleotide sequence: TGTGCCAGCAGCTTGGTTTTTCCAAATGGCTACACCTTC.

This sequence joins TRBV6-1 and TRBJ2-5; TRBD1 matches 10 bases. Germline lookup yields CDR1 MNHNS and CDR2 SASEGT. This CDR3 has 14 amino acids. V lost 7 bases to trimming and J lost 2 bases; unmatched junction nucleotides: 4. DNA for the CDR3: TGTGCCAGCACTCGGGACAGGGGACAAGAGACCCAGTACTTC. The encoded protein is CASTRDRGQETQYF.

The rearrangement links TRBV15 to TRBJ2-3; 9 positions agree with TRBD1. Germline V gives CDR1 LNHNV, CDR2 YYDKDF (reference sequence). The CDR3 consists of 16 residues. V dropped 5 bases and J dropped 1; count of bases not matched to a gene: 7. The CDR3 nucleotides are TGTGCCACCAGCTTAGGGGGACAGGGCGGCACAGATACGCAGTATTTT. This codes for CATSLGGQGGTDTQYF.

The chain links TRBV5-8 to TRBJ2-2, with TRBD1 identical over 8 bases. V was pared by 5 bases and J by 4 bases, with 4 bases of the junction left unmatched. Germline V gene lookup returns CDR1 SGHTS and CDR2 YDEGEE. The CDR3 consists of 14 residues. The CDR3 sequence is CASSYTGGTGELFF. CDR3 sequence (DNA): TGTGCCAGCAGTTATACAGGGGGCACCGGGGAGCTGTTTTTT.

In its sample, this clone was seen a few times. This chain links TRBV18 with TRBJ1-5, with a tentative D call TRBD1 (5 bases). V shed 0 bases and J shed 0 bases, with 12 bases lying between them. Germline CDR1 and CDR2: KGHSH and LQKENI. The CDR3 extends over 17 amino acids. CDR3 in DNA: TGTGCCAGCTCACCACCGGGTGGTACAGGTAGCAATCAGCCCCAGCATTTT. This translates into CASSPPGGTGSNQPQHF.